These 16 T cell receptor beta chains were sequenced from one sample in a study of shared clonotypes between healthy human individuals. Only in-frame clones appear in the TCRdb table, and some are missing; sequencing was by immunoSEQ multiplex PCR. The repertoire holds fewer than 1.8 million clones, with approximately 98.5% as singletons. The specimen sequenced was naive CD4+ T cells sorted from blood. Subset: CD45RA+ positively selected. Receptors originate from a man younger than 45 in good health.

The J gene is TRBJ2-7, the V gene TRBV7-8; D may be TRBD1 (5 bases). Trimming cost V 1 base and J 5 bases, with 15 bases left between them. Germline V gives CDR1 SGHVS, CDR2 FQNEAQ. The CDR3 consists of 15 residues. The CDR3, as DNA: TGTGCCAGCAGCTTAGTTCAGGGCCCGATCAACGAGCAGTACTTC. It encodes CASSLVQGPINEQYF.

This sequence joins TRBV4-1 and TRBJ2-5; weak D call: TRBD1 (6 bases). The CDR3 covers 14 residues. Germline loops: CDR1 MGHRA, CDR2 YSYEKL. Trimming stripped 2 bases from V and 5 bases from J, with 12 bases between. The CDR3 DNA sequence: TGCGCCAGCAGCCAATGGGGGCTCCGCGAGACCCAGTACTTC. Its translation: CASSQWGLRETQYF.

V gene TRBV29-1 combines with J gene TRBJ1-4; TRBD1 matches at 7 bases. CDR3 size: 13 residues. Unmatched junction bases numbered 3, after V lost 0 bases and J lost 8 bases. The germline V gene has CDR1 SQVTM and CDR2 ANQGSEA. CDR3 protein: CSVEETGLEKLFF. In DNA, the CDR3 is TGCAGCGTTGAAGAGACAGGGTTGGAAAAACTGTTTTTT.

To note about this clone: The sample holds other DNA sequences that translate to the same CDR3. The rearrangement links TRBV18 to TRBJ2-1; D not certain. The CDR3 sequence is 12 residues long. The V end lost 2 bases, the J end lost 7 bases, and 6 bases lay between the germline ends. Germline CDR1 reads KGHSH; CDR2 reads LQKENI. Here the CDR3 reads CASSPGLNEQFF. The CDR3 coding sequence is TGTGCCAGCTCACCAGGGTTGAATGAGCAGTTCTTC.

In this sample, this clone turned up once. J is TRBJ1-5 and V is TRBV19; a weak D match, TRBD1 (6 bases). CDR3 length: 14 residues. The germline V and J ends were trimmed by 5 bases and 6 bases, with 14 bases remaining between them. Germline lookup yields CDR1 LNHDA and CDR2 SQIVND (reference sequence). Written as DNA, the CDR3 is TGTGCCAGTAGTCCAAACAGGGTAATTCAGCCCCAGCATTTT. Its translation: CASSPNRVIQPQHF.

This chain links TRBV27 with TRBJ2-1; TRBD1 agrees at 9 bases. V was pared by 3 bases and J by 8 bases, with 8 bases of the junction left unmatched. This CDR3 comprises 15 residues. Germline V gene sequence: CDR1 MNHEY, CDR2 SMNVEV (reference sequence). This CDR3 reads CASSFLGQGRHEQFF. Written as DNA, the CDR3 is TGTGCCAGCAGTTTCCTTGGACAGGGGAGGCATGAGCAGTTCTTC.

The chain recombines TRBV4-3 with TRBJ1-5, with no clear D. CDR1 is LGHNA, CDR2 YSLEER, per germline. This CDR3 comprises 15 residues. With 1 base removed from V and 4 bases from J, the gap between germline ends came to 11 bases. The CDR3 sequence is CASSQVPGGNQPQHF. CDR3 DNA sequence: TGCGCCAGCAGCCAAGTTCCAGGAGGAAATCAGCCCCAGCATTTT.

This chain joins TRBV13 and TRBJ1-2; D is possibly TRBD1 (6 bases). The V gene lost 2 bases and the J gene lost 0 bases, with 13 bases spanning the gap. Germline V CDR1 and CDR2: PRHDT, FYEKMQ (reference sequence). The CDR3 covers 16 residues. Here the CDR3 DNA reads TGTGCCAGCAGCTTACCCCCGACAGGCCCTAACTATGGCTACACCTTC. Translating gives CASSLPPTGPNYGYTF.

This sequence joins TRBV5-4 and TRBJ2-1; TRBD1 matches at 7 bases. V trimming: 0 bases; J trimming: 4 bases; junction bases outside the gene matches: 7. Germline loops: CDR1 SGHNT, CDR2 YYREEE (reference sequence). This CDR3 has 16 amino acids. In DNA, the CDR3 is TGTGCCAGCAGCTTGGGACAGGGAATCCGTTACAATGAGCAGTTCTTC. It is translated as CASSLGQGIRYNEQFF.

The rearrangement uses TRBV28 and TRBJ2-1; D is possibly TRBD2 (6 bases). V shed 10 bases and J shed 4 bases, with 17 bases lying between them. From germline, CDR1 is MDHEN and CDR2 SYDVKM. The CDR3 length is 14 residues. The CDR3 DNA is TGTGCCACCACCCTCGGGACTCCATACAATGAGCAGTTCTTC. This translates into CATTLGTPYNEQFF.

The chain employs TRBV4-3 and TRBJ2-3; 15 bases line up with TRBD2. The germline V gene has CDR1 LGHNA and CDR2 YSLEER. The length of the CDR3 is 16 residues. The V segment lost 4 bases and the J segment 3 bases; nucleotides outside the gene matches: 2. The CDR3 region has the DNA TGCGCCAGCAGCCGCGGGACTAGCGGGAGGACAGATACGCAGTATTTT. Translating gives CASSRGTSGRTDTQYF.

This clone showed up just once. The chain is built from TRBV2 and TRBJ2-7, with 10 bases matching TRBD2. Per germline, CDR1 SNHLY and CDR2 FYNNEI. There are 13 residues in the CDR3. The DNA of the CDR3 is TGTGCAGGAGAGATTAGCGGGAGGATCGAGCAGTACTTC. It codes for CAGEISGRIEQYF.

This clone showed up just once. The rearrangement joins TRBV5-4 to TRBJ2-1; TRBD2 matches 12 bases. CDR3 size: 15 residues. Germline V lookup: CDR1 SGHNT, CDR2 YYREEE (reference sequence). V was pared by 3 bases and J by 7 bases, with 5 bases of the junction left unmatched. Here the CDR3 reads CASSSLAGGRNEQFF. The CDR3 DNA follows: TGTGCCAGCAGCTCTCTAGCGGGAGGGCGTAATGAGCAGTTCTTC. Variable domain in full (rest from reference TRBV5-4 and TRBJ2-1): ETGVTQSPTHLIKTRGQQVTLRCSSQSGHNTVSWYQQALGQGPQFIFQYYREEENGRGNFPPRFSGLQFPNYSSELNVNALELDDSALYLCASSSLAGGRNEQFFGPGTRLTVL.

The chain employs TRBV7-2 and TRBJ1-2, with D maybe TRBD1 (5 bases). The CDR3 covers 14 residues. CDR1 SGHTA and CDR2 FQGNSA come from the germline V gene. V lost 5 bases and J 4 bases, leaving 14 bases between the germline ends. As DNA, the CDR3 is TGTGCCAGCAGCCGTTTGGACGGGACCTATGGCTACACCTTC. Translating gives CASSRLDGTYGYTF.

The gene calls are TRBV9 and TRBJ2-3, with D tentatively TRBD2 (5 bases). Germline CDR1 and CDR2: SGDLS and YYNGEE. CDR3 length: 16 residues. Trimming left V 0 bases short and J 0 bases short, with 11 bases between. The CDR3 bases are TGTGCCAGCAGCGTAGCGGGATATTCTAGCACAGATACGCAGTATTTT. Protein: CASSVAGYSSTDTQYF.

As regards this clone: Additional DNA sequences in this sample encode the identical CDR3. The V call is TRBV6-5, the J call TRBJ2-1, with a possible D match to TRBD2 (5 bases). Germline-derived CDR1 and CDR2 are MNHEY and SVGAGI. This CDR3 has 15 amino acids. V shed 6 bases and J shed 1 base, with 13 bases lying between them. The CDR3 reads CASRPSGSSYNEQFF. CDR3 DNA: TGTGCCAGCAGACCGAGCGGCTCATCCTACAATGAGCAGTTCTTC.